Following are 13 T cell receptor beta chains from one sample sequenced in a study of blood T cell repertoires in COVID-19. Sequencing was performed with immunoSEQ multiplex PCR; in TCRdb, only in-frame clones are kept and a portion is missing. The sample lists about 130,000 clones, approximately 83% occurring once. Sequenced input: peripheral blood. The receptors stem from a man aged 55 to 70 with acute or convalescent COVID-19.

This rearrangement joins TRBV28 to TRBJ1-2; possible D gene TRBD1, 5 bases. Germline V gives CDR1 MDHEN, CDR2 SYDVKM. The CDR3 has 16 amino acids. Trimming cost V 0 bases and J 4 bases, with 15 bases left between them. The CDR3 DNA reads as TGTGCCAGCAGTTTATGGGTTGCGAAGGGGCCCTATGGCTACACCTTC. This sequence encodes CASSLWVAKGPYGYTF.

This chain uses TRBV4-2 with TRBJ1-2; maybe TRBD1 (5 bases). Trimming took 5 bases from V and 8 from J, leaving 9 bases between them. The V gene's germline CDR1 is LGHNA and CDR2 YNFKEQ. The length of the CDR3 is 11 residues. CDR3 protein: CASSSSGGYTF. CDR3 DNA: TGTGCCAGCAGCTCCTCAGGGGGCTACACCTTC.

This rearrangement joins TRBV20-1 to TRBJ2-1; 11 bases are shared with TRBD2. The V segment lost 3 bases and the J segment 8 bases; nucleotides outside the gene matches: 12. The germline V gene has CDR1 DFQATT and CDR2 SNEGSKA (reference sequence). There are 16 residues in the CDR3. The CDR3 DNA is TGCAGTGCTAGTGAGGCTAGCGGGAGGAGCTTTGATGAGCAGTTCTTC. Residues: CSASEASGRSFDEQFF.

CDR3 loop: CASSELRVAGEEETQYF. The DNA for the CDR3 is TGTGCCAGCAGTGAACTTCGGGTAGCGGGAGAAGAAGAGACCCAGTACTTC. The chain is built from TRBV2 and TRBJ2-5; 9 nucleotides line up with TRBD2. This CDR3 is built from 17 residues. Trimming cost V 2 bases and J 3 bases; bases outside gene matches: 10. Germline loops: CDR1 SNHLY, CDR2 FYNNEI.

V usage is TRBV5-1 and J usage is TRBJ2-2, with D tentatively TRBD1 (6 bases). This CDR3 contains 15 residues. V dropped 1 base and J dropped 4 bases, with 11 bases sitting between them. Per the germline V gene, CDR1 is SGHRS and CDR2 is YFSETQ. CDR3 sequence (DNA): TGCGCCAGCAGCTTGCCAGGGGCCAGCACCGGGGAGCTGTTTTTT. Translation gives CASSLPGASTGELFF.

The rearrangement uses TRBV10-3 and TRBJ1-1, with TRBD1 as a possible D gene (5 bases). This CDR3 contains 14 residues. Germline CDR1 ENHRY, CDR2 SYGVKD. The V gene lost 4 bases and the J gene lost 1 base, with 10 bases spanning the gap. The CDR3 sequence: CAISVQTANTEAFF. The CDR3 DNA reads as TGTGCCATCAGTGTCCAGACAGCGAACACTGAAGCTTTCTTT.

The gene calls are TRBV10-1 and TRBJ2-1, with a weak D call TRBD2 (6 bases). CDR1 is WNHNN, CDR2 SYGVQD, per germline (reference sequence). The ends were cut back, 8 bases at V and 5 bases at J, with 10 bases in the middle. The CDR3 sequence is 12 residues long. The CDR3 sequence: CASRGEDNEQFF. In nucleotides, the CDR3 is TGCGCCAGCCGAGGGGAGGACAATGAGCAGTTCTTC.

The chain is built from TRBV6-5 and TRBJ1-2; 8 nucleotides match TRBD1. Germline V gene lookup returns CDR1 MNHEY and CDR2 SVGAGI. The CDR3 spans 15 residues. V lost 7 bases to trimming and J lost 6 bases; unmatched junction nucleotides: 13. The CDR3 spells CASKKVQGASDGYTF. The CDR3 DNA follows: TGTGCCAGCAAGAAAGTCCAGGGGGCTTCGGATGGCTACACCTTC.

V is TRBV2 and J is TRBJ2-2; 8 nucleotides line up with TRBD2. From germline, CDR1 is SNHLY and CDR2 FYNNEI. With V trimmed by 5 bases and J by 1 base, 6 bases remained unmatched. The CDR3 runs 16 residues. CDR3 in amino acids: CASSLAGALNTGELFF. The CDR3 region has the DNA TGTGCCAGCAGTCTAGCGGGCGCTCTGAACACCGGGGAGCTGTTTTTT.

The chain combines TRBV4-1 with TRBJ2-3; 10 nucleotides match TRBD2. Per germline, CDR1 MGHRA and CDR2 YSYEKL. CDR3 length: 15 residues. The trim removed 4 bases at V and 3 bases at J, leaving 4 bases unmatched. CDR3 DNA sequence: TGCGCCAGCAGCCTCACTAGCGGGATAACAGATACGCAGTATTTT. It translates to CASSLTSGITDTQYF.

The rearrangement links TRBV9 to TRBJ1-4; D is unclear. The CDR3 loop spans 12 amino acids. Trimming took 7 bases from V and 5 from J, leaving 9 bases between them. The germline gives CDR1 SGDLS, CDR2 YYNGEE. The CDR3 sequence is CASEAFNEKLFF. The CDR3 nucleotides read TGTGCCAGCGAGGCTTTCAATGAAAAACTGTTTTTT.

The chain has TRBV5-4 and TRBJ2-1; TRBD2 might be the D (5 bases). The V gene's germline CDR1 is SGHNT and CDR2 YYREEE (reference sequence). The length of the CDR3 is 14 residues. Trimming removed 0 bases from V and 2 bases from J, with 6 bases in between. The CDR3 here is CASSLDGTYNEQFF. DNA for the CDR3: TGTGCCAGCAGCTTGGACGGGACCTACAATGAGCAGTTCTTC.

This chain links TRBV18 with TRBJ2-1; TRBD2 agrees at 8 bases. In germline, CDR1 is KGHSH, CDR2 LQKENI. The CDR3 sequence is 15 residues long. The J segment lost 8 bases and the V segment lost 2 bases, leaving 8 bases of the junction unmatched. CDR3: CASSPTSGGDDEQFF. CDR3 DNA sequence: TGTGCCAGCTCACCAACTAGCGGCGGGGACGATGAGCAGTTCTTC.